A single count supports the clone carrying this T cell receptor (beta chain). This specimen includes other DNA sequences encoding the same CDR3. Donors, without exception, were Caucasian adults residing in Nashville, Tennessee. The split of CD4+ cells yielded CD45RA+ naive and CD45RA-negative memory subsets. The method was immunoSEQ multiplex PCR; TCRdb's version includes in-frame clones alone and lacks a portion of them. The repertoire holds over 2 million clones, with about 95% as singletons. V was clipped by 2 bases and J by 1 base; unmatched bases: 2. This CDR3 region has 16 residues. CDR1 and CDR2 from the germline V gene are SGDLS and YYNGEE. The data were taken from a study of shared clonotypes between healthy human individuals.

The receptor was derived from a man aged 18 to 30 in good health. V is TRBV9 and J is TRBJ2-5; 13 positions match TRBD2. The sample consisted of naive CD4+ T cells sorted from blood. As to subset: CD45RA+ positively selected. The CDR3, as DNA: TGTGCCAGCAGCGTTGGACTAGCGGGGGTCCAAGAGACCCAGTACTTC. Protein product: CASSVGLAGVQETQYF. Based on the CDR3 plus reference TRBV9 and TRBJ2-5, the full variable domain is DSGVTQTPKHLITATGQRVTLRCSPRSGDLSVYWYQQSLDQGLQFLIQYYNGEERAKGNILERFSAQQFPDLHSELNLSSLELGDSALYFCASSVGLAGVQETQYFGPGTRLLVL.